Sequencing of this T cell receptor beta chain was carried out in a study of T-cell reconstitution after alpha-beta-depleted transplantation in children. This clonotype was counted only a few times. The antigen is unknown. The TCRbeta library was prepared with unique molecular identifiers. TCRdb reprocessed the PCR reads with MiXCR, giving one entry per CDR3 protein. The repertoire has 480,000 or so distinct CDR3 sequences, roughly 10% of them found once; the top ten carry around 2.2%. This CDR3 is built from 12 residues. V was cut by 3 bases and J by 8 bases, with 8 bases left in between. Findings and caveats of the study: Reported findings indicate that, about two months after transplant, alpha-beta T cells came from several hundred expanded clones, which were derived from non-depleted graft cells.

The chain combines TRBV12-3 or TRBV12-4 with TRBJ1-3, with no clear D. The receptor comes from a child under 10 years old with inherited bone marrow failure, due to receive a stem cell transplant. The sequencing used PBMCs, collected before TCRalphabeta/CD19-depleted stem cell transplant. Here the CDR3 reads CASSFFRDTIYF. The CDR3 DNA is TGTGCCAGCAGTTTCTTTAGGGACACCATATATTTT.